What follows are 24 T cell receptor beta chains derived from one specimen sequenced in a study of T-cell reconstitution after alpha-beta-depleted transplantation in children. Unique molecular identifiers were incorporated when the TCRbeta library was constructed. TCRdb re-analysed the PCR reads in MiXCR, keeping a single row per CDR3 protein. This table holds about 490,000 distinct CDR3 sequences, under 12% found once. The sequencing used PBMCs, collected before TCRalphabeta/CD19-depleted stem cell transplant. These TCRs come from a child aged 2 to 10 with inherited bone marrow failure, due to receive a stem cell transplant.

The chain is built from TRBV20-1 and TRBJ2-1; 8 bases fit TRBD2. Losses at the gene ends were 1 base for V and 6 bases for J; bases not matched to a gene: 8. Germline loops: CDR1 DFQATT, CDR2 SNEGSKA (reference sequence). The length of the CDR3 is 15 residues. The CDR3 DNA follows: TGCAGTGCTAGAGTACCCGGGACTAGGGGCAATGAGCAGTTCTTC. It encodes CSARVPGTRGNEQFF.

This clonotype was found many times. The V and J genes are TRBV12-5 and TRBJ2-1; TRBD1 matches 7 bases. Germline CDR1 LGHNT, CDR2 FRNRAP. The trim removed 3 bases at V and 9 bases at J, leaving 5 bases unmatched. This CDR3 comprises 13 residues. The CDR3 reads CASGLGTDLEQFF. DNA of the CDR3: TGTGCTAGTGGTTTAGGGACAGATCTTGAGCAGTTCTTC. Complete variable domain (other parts from reference TRBV12-5 and TRBJ2-1): DARVTQTPRHKVTEMGQEVTMRCQPILGHNTVFWYRQTMMQGLELLAYFRNRAPLDDSGMPKDRFSAEMPDATLATLKIQPSEPRDSAVYFCASGLGTDLEQFFGPGTRLTVL.

At least ten counts were recorded for this clonotype. This chain links TRBV7-9 with TRBJ2-1; 10 bases fit TRBD1. The CDR3 sequence is 15 residues long. Per the germline V gene, CDR1 is SEHNR and CDR2 is FQNEAQ (reference sequence). With V trimmed by 3 bases and J by 7 bases, 6 bases remained unmatched. CDR3 protein: CASSLGQGIRNEQFF. Written as DNA, the CDR3 is TGTGCCAGCAGCTTGGGACAGGGGATACGGAATGAGCAGTTCTTC.

There are many counts of this clonotype. J is TRBJ1-1 and V is TRBV6-2 or TRBV6-3, with 7 bases identical to TRBD1. The germline gives CDR1 MNHEY, CDR2 SVGEGT. The CDR3 loop spans 15 amino acids. Trimming took 2 bases from V and 0 from J; bases not matched to a gene: 3. CDR3 DNA sequence: TGTGCCAGCAGTTACCGGGACAGCATGAACACTGAAGCTTTCTTT. It translates to CASSYRDSMNTEAFF.

The sample holds many counts of this clonotype. The J gene is TRBJ2-1, the V gene TRBV9, with D unresolved. This CDR3 is built from 12 residues. V lost 3 bases to trimming and J lost 5 bases, with 6 bases between them. The germline CDR1 and CDR2 sequences are SGDLS and YYNGEE. The chain's CDR3 is CASSDLNNEQFF. CDR3 DNA: TGTGCCAGCAGCGATTTGAACAATGAGCAGTTCTTC.

This clonotype was observed many times. V and J are TRBV4-3 and TRBJ2-3; no definite D call. The CDR3 sequence is 13 residues long. Trimming took 1 base from V and 11 from J, leaving 13 bases between them. CDR1 is LGHNA, CDR2 YSLEER, per germline. The CDR3 DNA reads TGCGCCAGCAGCCAAGCCGGGCAGAACGGGCAGTATTTT. Translated: CASSQAGQNGQYF.

This clonotype was observed at least ten times. This chain connects TRBV2 to TRBJ2-7, with 8 bases aligning to TRBD2. CDR3 length: 18 residues. V lost 6 bases and J lost 3; bases outside the gene matches: 19. Germline V gene sequence: CDR1 SNHLY, CDR2 FYNNEI. CDR3 residues: CASRGYRDKSGSRYEQYF. In DNA form, the CDR3 reads TGTGCCAGCAGGGGTTATAGGGACAAGAGCGGGAGCCGCTACGAGCAGTACTTC.

Points on this clonotype: A read error may explain this, as a much larger clone is one base away. The chain employs TRBV6-5 and TRBJ1-3; D possibly corresponds to TRBD1 (5 bases). CDR1 MNHEY and CDR2 SVGAGI come from the germline V gene. The length of the CDR3 is 15 residues. This CDR3 is CASSYSEGSGNTMYF. The DNA for the CDR3 is TGTGCCAGCAGTTACTCCGAGGGGTCAGGAAACACCATGTATTTT.

There are a few counts of this clonotype. J is TRBJ2-1 and V is TRBV5-4; the match to TRBD2 covers 10 bases. The CDR3 is 16 amino acids. Germline V CDR1 and CDR2: SGHNT, YYREEE (reference sequence). Trimming at V came to 1 base and at J to 7 bases, leaving 8 bases not matched to a gene. CDR3 nucleotide sequence: TGTGCCAGCAGCTTGCCAGCGGGAGGGCCGGGGAATGAGCAGTTCTTC. Encoded protein: CASSLPAGGPGNEQFF.

Ten or more counts support this clonotype. This chain joins TRBV9 and TRBJ2-1; possibly TRBD2 for D (6 bases). The V end lost 2 bases, the J end lost 8 bases, and 14 bases lay between the germline ends. The germline CDR1 and CDR2 sequences are SGDLS and YYNGEE. The CDR3 runs to 14 residues. Here the CDR3 DNA reads TGTGCCAGCAGCGTCTCTAGCGCCAGAGATGAGCAGTTCTTC. This translates into CASSVSSARDEQFF.

The genes are TRBV5-1 and TRBJ2-7; the D gene is possibly TRBD1 (5 bases). The CDR3 covers 15 residues. V lost 4 bases, J lost 2 bases, and 16 bases lay in between. Germline CDR1 reads SGHRS; CDR2 reads YFSETQ. The CDR3 DNA sequence: TGCGCCAGCAGCGTGGCCGCACAGGCGGCCTACGAGCAGTACTTC. Translated: CASSVAAQAAYEQYF.

This clonotype occurred many times. V gene TRBV29-1 combines with J gene TRBJ2-7, with D maybe TRBD1 (6 bases). The germline V and J ends were trimmed by 1 base and 1 base, with 8 bases remaining between them. From germline, CDR1 is SQVTM and CDR2 ANQGSEA. This CDR3 is 13 amino acids long. For the CDR3, the DNA is TGCAGCGTTGAAGGGGACAAATCCTACGAGCAGTACTTC. It is translated as CSVEGDKSYEQYF.

This clonotype has at least ten counts. The V gene is TRBV4-3, the J gene TRBJ2-1; the D is unclear. Germline CDR1 and CDR2: LGHNA and YSLEER. V lost 4 bases and J 2 bases, leaving 12 bases between the germline ends. The CDR3 spans 15 residues. CDR3 sequence (DNA): TGCGCCAGCAGCCGAGGATACTCGCCCTACAATGAGCAGTTCTTC. This gives the protein CASSRGYSPYNEQFF.

At least ten counts were recorded for this clonotype. The rearrangement uses TRBV11-2 and TRBJ2-1; D not resolved. Germline V lookup: CDR1 SGHAT, CDR2 FQNNGV. The ends were cut back, 0 bases at V and 8 bases at J, with 8 bases in the middle. The CDR3 consists of 13 residues. CDR3 amino acids: CASSLEADHEQFF. In DNA form, the CDR3 reads TGTGCCAGCAGCTTAGAGGCGGATCATGAGCAGTTCTTC.

This clonotype occurred many times. The rearrangement uses TRBV24-1 and TRBJ2-2; D gene uncertain. CDR3 length: 14 residues. V lost 4 bases to trimming and J lost 0 bases, with 5 bases between them. Germline V lookup: CDR1 KGHDR, CDR2 SFDVKD. The CDR3 protein is CATSDGPNTGELFF. CDR3 bases: TGTGCCACCAGTGACGGGCCGAACACCGGGGAGCTGTTTTTT.

This CDR3 is CSARDTAGDPYNEQFF. In DNA, the CDR3 is TGCAGTGCTAGAGATACAGCGGGAGACCCCTACAATGAGCAGTTCTTC. The rearrangement uses TRBV20-1 and TRBJ2-1, with 8 positions matching TRBD2. CDR1 DFQATT and CDR2 SNEGSKA come from the germline V gene (reference sequence). V shed 0 bases, J shed 2 bases, and the junction held 6 bases outside the gene matches. The CDR3 runs 16 residues.

This clonotype was seen a few times. The CDR3 region is CATGGSSGANVLTF. CDR3 DNA: TGTGCCACCGGGGGCTCCTCTGGGGCCAACGTCCTGACTTTC. The chain recombines TRBV15 with TRBJ2-6, with D possibly matching TRBD1 (6 bases). Germline CDR1 is LNHNV and CDR2 is YYDKDF (reference sequence). V was shortened by 8 bases and J by 0 bases, with 8 bases between the two germline ends. This CDR3 region has 14 residues.

The gene calls are TRBV10-3 and TRBJ2-7; 11 bases map to TRBD2. With V trimmed by 6 bases and J by 4 bases, 11 bases remained unmatched. The CDR3 is made up of 16 amino acids. The V gene's germline CDR1 is ENHRY and CDR2 SYGVKD. In nucleotides, the CDR3 is TGTGCCATCAGATCCGGGACTAGCGGAGCCCTTTACGAGCAGTACTTC. Its protein product is CAIRSGTSGALYEQYF.

This clonotype was detected ten times or more. The V and J genes are TRBV5-6 and TRBJ2-2, with 9 bases that match TRBD2. The V gene end was trimmed by 1 base and the J gene end by 4 bases; junction bases not matched to a gene: 2. Germline-derived CDR1 and CDR2 are SGHDT and YYEEEE. CDR3 length equals 15 residues. The CDR3 protein is CASSLSLAGTGELFF. The CDR3 bases are TGTGCCAGCAGCTTGTCACTAGCGGGCACCGGGGAGCTGTTTTTT.

This clonotype was observed many times. The rearrangement links TRBV9 to TRBJ1-5, with D possibly matching TRBD1 (6 bases). V was pared by 4 bases and J by 3 bases, with 14 bases between. Germline V gene sequence: CDR1 SGDLS, CDR2 YYNGEE. The length of the CDR3 is 15 residues. In DNA form, the CDR3 reads TGTGCCAGCAGCACGACAGGTTCGCCCAATCAGCCCCAGCATTTT. Translated: CASSTTGSPNQPQHF.

This clonotype was seen many times. The CDR3 reads CASSLLTSGSPGELFF. CDR3 coding DNA: TGCGCCAGCAGCTTGTTAACTAGCGGGAGCCCCGGGGAGCTGTTTTTT. The chain uses TRBV5-1 and TRBJ2-2; 11 bases map to TRBD2. CDR1 SGHRS and CDR2 YFSETQ come from the germline V gene. The CDR3 totals 16 residues. V shed 1 base, J shed 6 bases, and the junction held 5 bases outside the gene matches.

At least ten counts were recorded for this clonotype. The chain is built from TRBV29-1 and TRBJ2-7; TRBD1 is a possible D gene (6 bases). CDR3 size: 13 residues. Germline CDR1 and CDR2: SQVTM and ANQGSEA. V lost 6 bases to trimming and J lost 5 bases, with 17 bases between them. The CDR3 protein is CSVANTGTHEQYF. CDR3 bases: TGCAGCGTGGCCAATACAGGGACCCACGAGCAGTACTTC.

This clonotype was observed a few times. CDR3 sequence reads: CSFSRDYEQYF. The CDR3 region has the DNA TGCAGCTTTTCACGGGACTACGAGCAGTACTTC. The chain links TRBV29-1 to TRBJ2-7; maybe TRBD2 (5 bases). The V end lost 8 bases, the J end lost 3 bases, and 11 bases lay between the germline ends. The CDR3 is 11 amino acids. CDR1 and CDR2 (germline): SQVTM, ANQGSEA.

Many counts were recorded for this clonotype. The chain employs TRBV28 and TRBJ2-2; D remains ambiguous. The V and J ends lost 2 bases and 5 bases respectively, with 6 bases between them. Germline assignment: CDR1 MDHEN and CDR2 SYDVKM. This CDR3 comprises 13 residues. CDR3 sequence: CASSLKWTGELFF. The DNA of the CDR3 is TGTGCCAGCAGTTTAAAATGGACCGGGGAGCTGTTTTTT.